This T cell receptor (beta chain) is drawn from a study of blood T cell repertoires in COVID-19. Study-wide background: Samples representing acute and convalescent COVID-19 were sourced from the United States, Italy and Spain.

Sequencing was performed with immunoSEQ multiplex PCR; in TCRdb, only in-frame clones are kept and a portion is missing. The sample lists 25,000 to 35,000 clones, about 80% seen once, with about 25% in the top ten. The CDR3 sequence is 12 residues long. V was pared by 2 bases and J by 6 bases, with 7 bases between. CDR1 and CDR2 from the germline V gene are MRHNA and SNTAGT. Sequences were obtained from peripheral blood. This sequence joins TRBV6-4 and TRBJ1-1, with D maybe TRBD1 (5 bases). The sequence was obtained from a man between 65 and 85 years old with active COVID-19. The CDR3 DNA follows: TGTGCCAGCAGTGACGGGGGGGCTGAAGCTTTCTTT. Amino acids: CASSDGGAEAFF.